The source of this TCR beta chain is a study of cytomegalovirus exposure and HLA in healthy donors. The CDR3 has 15 residues. The V end lost 6 bases, the J end lost 3 bases, and 17 bases lay between the germline ends. Germline assignment: CDR1 LNHDA and CDR2 SQIVND (reference sequence). Primers for the PCR totalled 60 Vbeta and 13 Jbeta. Clones were read by immunoSEQ multiplex PCR, and TCRdb kept only the in-frame ones, dropping some. The data hold fewer than 200,000 clones, with about three quarters observed a single time. This sequence joins TRBV19 and TRBJ1-2, with a weak D call TRBD1 (5 bases). This clonotype was sampled from a man younger than 35 in good health and CMV-seronegative. The sequenced material came from PBMCs. The CDR3 sequence is CASSPGGERDYGYTF. The CDR3, as DNA: TGTGCCAGTAGCCCCGGGGGGGAGAGAGACTATGGCTACACCTTC.